Shown below are 30 T cell receptor beta chains from a single sample sequenced in a study of T-cell reconstitution after alpha-beta-depleted transplantation in children. The TCRbeta library was prepared with unique molecular identifiers. In TCRdb, the PCR reads were re-called with MiXCR into one record per CDR3 protein. The sample holds under 300,000 distinct CDR3 sequences, around a tenth seen once. Material: peripheral blood, obtained 180 days after TCRalphabeta/CD19-depleted stem cell transplant. These receptors were collected from a male patient between 2 and 10 years old who had a stem cell transplant for chronic granulomatous disease, so the T cells may come from the graft donor.

This clonotype was found many times. The J gene is TRBJ2-3, the V gene TRBV5-5; D uncertain. V was shortened by 4 bases and J by 3 bases, with 15 bases between the two germline ends. CDR1 and CDR2 (germline): SGHKS, YYEKEE (reference sequence). The CDR3 consists of 15 residues. For the CDR3, the DNA is TGTGCCAGCAGCCTATCTGGGCCTTCTACAGATACGCAGTATTTT. This translates into CASSLSGPSTDTQYF. The full variable domain, in which reference TRBV5-5 and TRBJ2-3 provide the parts outside the CDR3, is DAGVTQSPTHLIKTRGQQVTLRCSPISGHKSVSWYQQVLGQGPQFIFQYYEKEERGRGNFPDRFSARQFPNYSSELNVNALLLGDSALYLCASSLSGPSTDTQYFGPGTRLTVL.

In its sample, this clonotype was seen once. This clone may be a read error of a much larger clone one base away. The chain employs TRBV6-2 or TRBV6-3 and TRBJ2-5; D unclear. The length of the CDR3 is 16 residues. Germline values: CDR1 MNHEY, CDR2 SVGEGT. CDR3 residues: CGSSYVIVYPQETQYF. The CDR3 DNA sequence: TGTGGCAGCAGTTACGTAATTGTATATCCTCAAGAGACCCAGTACTTC.

This clonotype was detected many times. This chain connects TRBV30 to TRBJ2-5; 9 nucleotides match TRBD1. The germline CDR1 and CDR2 sequences are GTSNPN and SVGIG (reference sequence). J lost 5 bases, V lost 4 bases, and 14 bases had no gene match. This CDR3 comprises 16 residues. CDR3 bases: TGTGCCTGGATCATACCGGGACAGGGCTTCCAGGAGACCCAGTACTTC. Protein sequence: CAWIIPGQGFQETQYF. The complete variable domain, with remaining parts taken from reference TRBV30 and TRBJ2-5, reads SQTIHQWPATLVQPVGSPLSLECTVEGTSNPNLYWYRQAAGRGLQLLFYSVGIGQISSEVPQNLSASRPQDRQFILSSKKLLLSDSGFYLCAWIIPGQGFQETQYFGPGTRLLVL.

This clonotype was found many times. The J gene is TRBJ2-5, the V gene TRBV9; TRBD2 aligns across 11 bases. Trimming removed 0 bases from V and 6 bases from J; junction bases left unmatched: 1. CDR3 length: 14 residues. Germline-derived CDR1 and CDR2 are SGDLS and YYNGEE. The CDR3: CASSVGLAGQTQYF. CDR3 DNA: TGTGCCAGCAGCGTAGGACTAGCGGGACAGACCCAGTACTTC.

This clonotype was seen ten or more times. The chain joins TRBV7-8 to TRBJ2-2; TRBD2 is a possible D gene (5 bases). With 5 bases removed from V and 0 bases from J, the gap between germline ends came to 10 bases. Germline V gene data show CDR1 as SGHVS and CDR2 as FQNEAQ. CDR3 length equals 15 residues. DNA of the CDR3: TGTGCCAGCAGCGAGGACTTGTCGAACACCGGGGAGCTGTTTTTT. This gives the protein CASSEDLSNTGELFF.

This clonotype was seen at least ten times. The chain uses TRBV3-1 and TRBJ1-3, with no clear D. V was shortened by 6 bases and J by 1 base, with 10 bases between the two germline ends. The CDR3 has 14 residues. Per germline, CDR1 LGHDT and CDR2 YNNKEL (reference sequence). The CDR3 sequence: CASRHLASGNTIYF. The CDR3 DNA reads as TGTGCCAGCAGACACCTCGCTTCTGGAAACACCATATATTTT.

Many counts were recorded for this clonotype. J is TRBJ2-5 and V is TRBV18, with D possibly matching TRBD1 (6 bases). V was trimmed by 3 bases and J by 4 bases, leaving 21 bases between them. This CDR3 has 17 amino acids. The germline gives CDR1 KGHSH, CDR2 LQKENI. Here the CDR3 DNA reads TGTGCCAGCTCACCGGGGTACCTCGACAGGAGCAGAGAGACCCAGTACTTC. Its protein is CASSPGYLDRSRETQYF.

The table lists this clonotype with many counts. V usage is TRBV18 and J usage is TRBJ1-5; D unclear. This CDR3 is built from 15 residues. Per germline, CDR1 KGHSH and CDR2 LQKENI. Trimming removed 0 bases from V and 2 bases from J, with 8 bases in between. The CDR3 DNA is TGTGCCAGCTCACCACCGGGATCGGGCAATCAGCCCCAGCATTTT. This encodes CASSPPGSGNQPQHF.

This clonotype was seen repeatedly, ten times or more. The CDR3 reads CSVPLKRREIQETQYF. CDR3 nucleotides: TGCAGCGTCCCCCTCAAACGGCGGGAGATCCAAGAGACCCAGTACTTC. The J gene is TRBJ2-5, the V gene TRBV29-1; 7 bases agree with TRBD2. The length of the CDR3 is 16 residues. CDR1 and CDR2 from the germline V gene are SQVTM and ANQGSEA. J was trimmed by 1 base and V by 6 bases; bases with no gene match: 14.

This clonotype was found many times. The rearrangement joins TRBV6-5 to TRBJ2-1; 10 positions agree with TRBD2. In germline, CDR1 is MNHEY, CDR2 SVGAGI. Trimming at V came to 2 bases and at J to 10 bases, leaving 5 bases not matched to a gene. The CDR3 spans 14 residues. The CDR3 DNA is TGTGCCAGCAGTTACATAGCGGGAGGTGTCGAGCAGTTCTTC. Translating it yields CASSYIAGGVEQFF.

In its sample, this clonotype was seen many times. The chain carries TRBV6-2 or TRBV6-3 and TRBJ1-2; D possibly corresponds to TRBD1 (5 bases). V lost 6 bases, J lost 3 bases, and 14 bases lay in between. The CDR3 loop spans 14 amino acids. Germline lookup yields CDR1 MNHEY and CDR2 SVGEGT. The CDR3 nucleotides read TGTGCCAGCAGGAAGGAGACGGGGGACTATGGCTACACCTTC. Translating gives CASRKETGDYGYTF.

This clonotype was seen a handful of times. The gene calls are TRBV29-1 and TRBJ2-7; the D gene is possibly TRBD2 (6 bases). V shed 6 bases and J shed 1 base, with 13 bases lying between them. This CDR3 has 13 residues. Germline V gives CDR1 SQVTM, CDR2 ANQGSEA. CDR3 in DNA: TGCAGCGTCATAAGCGGGCGATCCTACGAGCAGTACTTC. This codes for CSVISGRSYEQYF.

The gene calls are TRBV28 and TRBJ1-4; no firm D call. CDR3 size: 17 residues. With 5 bases removed from V and 5 bases from J, the gap between germline ends came to 21 bases. Germline V gene data show CDR1 as MDHEN and CDR2 as SYDVKM. CDR3 loop: CASSPPVWQASNEKLFF. CDR3 coding DNA: TGTGCCAGCAGTCCCCCCGTGTGGCAGGCTTCAAATGAAAAACTGTTTTTT.

The chain couples TRBV30 to TRBJ2-7, with 7 bases fitting TRBD1. The V and J ends lost 3 bases and 5 bases, in that order; junction bases with no gene match: 7. This CDR3 has 13 amino acids. Germline values: CDR1 GTSNPN, CDR2 SVGIG (reference sequence). The CDR3 DNA reads as TGTGCCTGGAGCGGACAGGTTACCGACGAGCAGTACTTC. The encoded protein is CAWSGQVTDEQYF.

Ten or more counts support this clonotype. DNA for the CDR3: TGCGCCAGCAGCTTGGCCTCTTTGGGAGCAGGCTACAATGAGCAGTTCTTC. This translates into CASSLASLGAGYNEQFF. The genes are TRBV5-1 and TRBJ2-1; D might be TRBD2 (5 bases). The CDR3 covers 17 residues. Trimming left V 0 bases short and J 3 bases short, with 16 bases between. Looked up from germline, CDR1 is SGHRS and CDR2 is YFSETQ.

The chain is built from TRBV20-1 and TRBJ2-1; the match to TRBD2 covers 7 bases. With 5 bases clipped from V and 10 bases from J, the junction kept 14 bases outside the gene matches. Germline V gene data show CDR1 as DFQATT and CDR2 as SNEGSKA (reference sequence). CDR3 length equals 14 residues. The CDR3 protein is CSALRPPGTNEQFF. The CDR3 DNA reads TGCAGTGCTCTCCGCCCCCCCGGGACTAACGAGCAGTTCTTC.

This clonotype was counted at least ten times. Here the CDR3 reads CASSVGVMGLAEQYF. The CDR3 nucleotides are TGTGCCAGCAGCGTAGGGGTCATGGGACTTGCCGAGCAGTACTTC. V usage is TRBV9 and J usage is TRBJ2-7; D might be TRBD2 (6 bases). There are 15 residues in the CDR3. CDR1 and CDR2 from the germline V gene are SGDLS and YYNGEE. Deletions cut 0 bases from V and 6 bases from J, with 16 bases between.

To note about this clonotype: A much larger clone sits a single nucleotide away, making a read error possible. The chain couples TRBV5-6 to TRBJ2-7; D not resolved. The V end lost 7 bases, the J end lost 6 bases, and 14 bases lay between the germline ends. Germline V gene sequence: CDR1 SGHDT, CDR2 YYEEEE. The CDR3 length is 12 residues. CDR3 amino acids: CASGLRIGEQYF. The CDR3 region has the DNA TGTGCCAGCGGCCTTAGAATTGGCGAGCAGTACTTC.

This clonotype was seen repeatedly, ten times or more. V and J are TRBV9 and TRBJ1-2; the match to TRBD1 covers 7 bases. CDR1 SGDLS and CDR2 YYNGEE come from the germline V gene. The CDR3 has 14 residues. V gave up 1 base and J gave up 8 bases; unmatched junction bases: 8. CDR3 nucleotide sequence: TGTGCCAGCAGCGTAAGCGACAGGGTGCGGGGCTACACCTTC. Its protein is CASSVSDRVRGYTF.

This clonotype came up many times. J is TRBJ2-2 and V is TRBV6-2 or TRBV6-3, with a weak D call TRBD1 (5 bases). Germline V lookup: CDR1 MNHEY, CDR2 SVGEGT. Between the trimmed V and J ends, which lost 7 bases and 4 bases, there was a span of 7 bases. The CDR3 runs 12 residues. CDR3 DNA sequence: TGTGCCAGCAACCAGGGCACCGGGGAGCTGTTTTTT. Translated: CASNQGTGELFF.

This chain uses TRBV12-3 or TRBV12-4 with TRBJ2-2, with 9 bases aligning to TRBD2. The CDR3 is made up of 15 amino acids. V dropped 5 bases and J dropped 7; count of bases not matched to a gene: 8. As DNA, the CDR3 is TGTGCCAGCAGTCCTCGCGGGGGGGCCGTCGGGGAGCTGTTTTTT. Amino acids: CASSPRGGAVGELFF.

At least ten counts were recorded for this clonotype. CDR3 sequence (DNA): TGCAGCGTTGTAGTCGATACAGTGAATGAAAAACTGTTTTTT. It encodes CSVVVDTVNEKLFF. The chain links TRBV29-1 to TRBJ1-4; no clear D gene. Trimming shortened V by 4 bases and J by 5 bases, and 14 bases separated the two germline ends. The length of the CDR3 is 14 residues. Germline assignment: CDR1 SQVTM and CDR2 ANQGSEA. The full variable domain, with the rest looked up from reference TRBV29-1 and TRBJ1-4, is SAVISQKPSRDICQRGTSLTIQCQVDSQVTMMFWYRQQPGQSLTLIATANQGSEATYESGFVIDKFPISRPNLTFSTLTVSNMSPEDSSIYLCSVVVDTVNEKLFFGSGTQLSVL.

This clonotype was seen many times. The chain combines TRBV12-3 or TRBV12-4 with TRBJ2-1, with 11 positions matching TRBD2. The junction had 5 bases not matched to a gene; V was cut back by 4 bases and J by 9 bases. The CDR3 has 14 residues. The CDR3 region is CASSYTSGRVEQFF. The CDR3 DNA reads as TGTGCCAGCAGTTACACTAGCGGGAGAGTTGAGCAGTTCTTC.

This clonotype was recorded at least ten times. The chain joins TRBV27 to TRBJ2-7; the match to TRBD2 covers 11 bases. The junction had 10 bases not matched to a gene; V was cut back by 5 bases and J by 4 bases. Germline CDR1 reads MNHEY; CDR2 reads SMNVEV (reference sequence). The length of the CDR3 is 16 residues. CDR3 region: CASSPSGGPIAYEQYF. CDR3 DNA: TGTGCCAGCAGTCCTAGCGGGGGGCCGATCGCATACGAGCAGTACTTC.

This clonotype was found many times. This chain uses TRBV20-1 with TRBJ1-1, with 7 positions matching TRBD1. CDR3 size: 13 residues. CDR1 is DFQATT, CDR2 SNEGSKA, per germline (reference sequence). With V trimmed by 6 bases and J by 3 bases, 7 bases remained unmatched. In DNA form, the CDR3 reads TGCAGTGCAGAGACAGGGAGGGACACTGAAGCTTTCTTT. It translates to CSAETGRDTEAFF.

This clonotype was detected many times. The chain is built from TRBV29-1 and TRBJ2-7, with D perhaps matching TRBD2 (6 bases). CDR3 size: 13 residues. The V gene's germline CDR1 is SQVTM and CDR2 ANQGSEA. The V and J ends lost 8 bases and 3 bases respectively, with 17 bases between them. The chain's CDR3 is CSLAGPTSYEQYF. In DNA form, the CDR3 reads TGCAGCCTCGCGGGACCAACTAGCTACGAGCAGTACTTC.

This clonotype was seen at least ten times. The chain uses TRBV29-1 and TRBJ1-3; D is ambiguous. The germline V and J ends were trimmed by 4 bases and 3 bases, with 13 bases remaining between them. Germline V lookup: CDR1 SQVTM, CDR2 ANQGSEA. The CDR3 has 14 amino acids. The CDR3 protein is CSVAVDFSGNTIYF. The CDR3 coding sequence is TGCAGCGTTGCGGTTGACTTCAGTGGAAACACCATATATTTT.

The V gene is TRBV18, the J gene TRBJ1-1; 7 bases align to TRBD1. The CDR3 length is 16 residues. The junction had 10 bases not matched to a gene; V was cut back by 6 bases and J by 0 bases. Germline CDR1 and CDR2: KGHSH and LQKENI. DNA of the CDR3: TGTGCCAGCTCCTCCGGGACAGAGAACATGAACACTGAAGCTTTCTTT. Its translation: CASSSGTENMNTEAFF.

This clonotype was detected ten times or more. The chain recombines TRBV7-2 with TRBJ2-3; 7 nucleotides agree with TRBD1. The CDR3 sequence is 17 residues long. Per germline, CDR1 SGHTA and CDR2 FQGNSA. Trimming removed 5 bases from V and 2 bases from J; junction bases left unmatched: 13. The CDR3 loop reads CASSPSTGLLYTDTQYF. The DNA of the CDR3 is TGTGCCAGCAGCCCTTCGACAGGGCTTCTCTACACAGATACGCAGTATTTT.

This clonotype was seen at least ten times. The rearrangement joins TRBV18 to TRBJ2-3, with 9 bases aligning to TRBD2. The CDR3 totals 13 residues. Germline CDR1 is KGHSH and CDR2 is LQKENI. V lost 8 bases to trimming and J lost 0 bases; unmatched junction nucleotides: 0. CDR3 loop: CASTSGSTDTQYF. In DNA form, the CDR3 reads TGTGCCAGCACTAGCGGGAGCACAGATACGCAGTATTTT.